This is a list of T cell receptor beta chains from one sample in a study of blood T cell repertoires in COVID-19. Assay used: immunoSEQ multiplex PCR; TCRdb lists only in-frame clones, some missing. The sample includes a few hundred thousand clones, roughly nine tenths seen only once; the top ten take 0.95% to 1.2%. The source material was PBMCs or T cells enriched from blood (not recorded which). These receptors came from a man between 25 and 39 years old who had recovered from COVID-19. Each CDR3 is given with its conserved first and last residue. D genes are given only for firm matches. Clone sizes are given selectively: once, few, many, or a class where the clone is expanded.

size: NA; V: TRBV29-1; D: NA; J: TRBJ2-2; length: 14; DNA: TGCAGCGTTGACGACAGGTTGGGCACCGGGGAGCTGTTTTTT; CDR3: CSVDDRLGTGELFF
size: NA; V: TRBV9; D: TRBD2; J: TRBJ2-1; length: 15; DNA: TGTGCCAGCAGCGTAGGGACTAGGATCTACAATGAGCAGTTCTTC; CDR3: CASSVGTRIYNEQFF
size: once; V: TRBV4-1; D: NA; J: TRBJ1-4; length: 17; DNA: TGCGCCAGCAGCCAAGGAACCGGGCGGGAGGTCAATGAAAAACTGTTTTTT; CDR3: CASSQGTGREVNEKLFF
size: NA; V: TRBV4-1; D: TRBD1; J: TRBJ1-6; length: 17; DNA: TGCGCCAGCAGCCAATTCGCCCGGGACAGGGAACGATCACCCCTCCACTTT; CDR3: CASSQFARDRERSPLHF
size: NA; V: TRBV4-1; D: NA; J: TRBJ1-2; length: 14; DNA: TGCGCCAGCAGCCAAGTTTCCGAGGGCTATGGCTACACCTTC; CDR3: CASSQVSEGYGYTF
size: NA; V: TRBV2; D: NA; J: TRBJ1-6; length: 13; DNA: TGTGCCAGCCAGATGTCCTATAATTCACCCCTCCACTTT; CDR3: CASQMSYNSPLHF
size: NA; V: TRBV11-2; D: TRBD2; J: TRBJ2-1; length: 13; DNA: TGTGCCAGCGGGCGGGAGGGCCGGAGTGAGCAGTTCTTC; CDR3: CASGREGRSEQFF
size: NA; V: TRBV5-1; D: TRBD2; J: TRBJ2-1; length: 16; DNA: TGCGCCAGCAGCGCACTAGCGGGAGCGCCCTACAATGAGCAGTTCTTC; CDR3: CASSALAGAPYNEQFF
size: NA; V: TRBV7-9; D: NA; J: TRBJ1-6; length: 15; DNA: TGTGCCACCGCGAGAAGAGGACAGAATAATTCACCCCTCCACTTT; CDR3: CATARRGQNNSPLHF
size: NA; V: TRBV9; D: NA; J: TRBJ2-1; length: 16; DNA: TGTGCCAGCAGCGTAGAGGGACATCACTCCTACAATGAGCAGTTCTTC; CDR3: CASSVEGHHSYNEQFF
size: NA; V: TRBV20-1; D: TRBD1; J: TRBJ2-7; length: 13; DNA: TGCAGTGCTAGTACGGACAGGGACTACGAGCAGTACTTC; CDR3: CSASTDRDYEQYF
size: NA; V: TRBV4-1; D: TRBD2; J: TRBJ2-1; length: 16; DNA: TGCGCCAGCAGCCACATCCTAACTAGCGGCGACAATGAGCAGTTCTTC; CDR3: CASSHILTSGDNEQFF
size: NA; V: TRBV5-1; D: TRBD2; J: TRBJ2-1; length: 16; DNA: TGCGCCAGCAGCTTGGCCGGGAGCGGGAGCTACAATGAGCAGTTCTTC; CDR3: CASSLAGSGSYNEQFF
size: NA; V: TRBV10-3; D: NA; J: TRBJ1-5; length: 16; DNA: TGTGCCATCAGCGCCGGGGGGAGAGGTGGCGGGCAGCCCCAGCATTTT; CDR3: CAISAGGRGGGQPQHF
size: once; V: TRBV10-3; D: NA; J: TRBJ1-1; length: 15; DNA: TGTGCCATCAGTGACCCGGGTCAGACGAACACTGAAGCTTTCTTT; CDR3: CAISDPGQTNTEAFF
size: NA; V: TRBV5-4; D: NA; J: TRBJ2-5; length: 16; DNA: TGTGCCAGCAGCTCAGTACCAAAAGGGAGGCAAGAGACCCAGTACTTC; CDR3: CASSSVPKGRQETQYF
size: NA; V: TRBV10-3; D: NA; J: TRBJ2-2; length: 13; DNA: TGTGCCATCGGGGGCGCGAGCACCGGGGAGCTGTTTTTT; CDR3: CAIGGASTGELFF
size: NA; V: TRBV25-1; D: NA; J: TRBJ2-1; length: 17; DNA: TGTGCCAGCAGTGAACGAGGGAGCAGGAGTCACTACAATGAGCAGTTCTTC; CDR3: CASSERGSRSHYNEQFF
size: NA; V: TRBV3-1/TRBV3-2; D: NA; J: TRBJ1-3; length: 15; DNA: TGTGCCAGCAGCCAATCGGTTATCTCTGGAAACACCATATATTTT; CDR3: CASSQSVISGNTIYF
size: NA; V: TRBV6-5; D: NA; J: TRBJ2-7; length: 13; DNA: TGTGCCAGCAAACTCCGGTACGCCTACGAGCAGTACTTC; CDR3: CASKLRYAYEQYF
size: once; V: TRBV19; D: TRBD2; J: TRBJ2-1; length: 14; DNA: TGTGCCAGTAAGGCTAGCGGGAAATACAATGAGCAGTTCTTC; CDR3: CASKASGKYNEQFF
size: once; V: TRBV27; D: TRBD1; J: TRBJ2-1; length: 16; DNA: TGTGCCCCGGGACAGGGGAGTGCCTCCGACGGGCATGAGCAGTTCTTC; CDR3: CAPGQGSASDGHEQFF
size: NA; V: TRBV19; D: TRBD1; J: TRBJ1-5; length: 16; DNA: TGTGCCAGTATGGGGTGGGGCGCAGGGGGCACTCAGCCCCAGCATTTT; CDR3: CASMGWGAGGTQPQHF